A selection of T cell receptor beta chains follows, all from one sample in a study of blood T cell repertoires in COVID-19. The data were produced by immunoSEQ multiplex PCR, yet TCRdb's version contains in-frame clones alone and is incomplete. The sample lists 200,000 to 250,000 clones; around 80% were seen once. Sequenced: peripheral blood. The receptor source for this set is an older woman with acute or convalescent COVID-19. Both conserved end residues are part of each CDR3. A D gene is named only where the DNA matches it firmly. Not every row has a clone size; where given, it reads once, few, many or a size class.

-	TRBV7-2	TRBJ2-3	-	CASSLTMRLSTDTQYF	TGTGCCAGCAGCTTAACGATGCGCCTTAGCACAGATACGCAGTATTTT
-	TRBV4-3	TRBJ2-4	-	CASSQSIQAGGNIQYF	TGCGCCAGCAGCCAATCCATACAAGCGGGCGGAAACATTCAGTACTTC
-	TRBV7-2	TRBJ2-3	-	CASSLGGYTDTQYF	TGTGCCAGCAGCTTAGGAGGATACACAGATACGCAGTATTTT
once	TRBV5-1	TRBJ2-2	-	CASKVSYQLTVTGELFF	TGCGCCAGCAAAGTTTCCTACCAACTCACAGTGACCGGGGAGCTGTTTTTT
-	TRBV19	TRBJ2-3	-	CASSIGGQGWTQYF	TGTGCCAGTAGTATAGGGGGCCAGGGGTGGACGCAGTATTTT
-	TRBV6-1	TRBJ2-2	TRBD1	CASSVNTGGSSTGELFF	TGTGCCAGCAGTGTAAATACAGGGGGCTCGAGCACCGGGGAGCTGTTTTTT
-	TRBV5-6	TRBJ1-2	TRBD1	CASSLRGTGGSYGYTF	TGTGCCAGCAGCTTGCGGGGGACAGGAGGTAGCTATGGCTACACCTTC
-	TRBV5-1	TRBJ1-1	-	CASSTGGGRGTEAFF	TGCGCCAGCAGCACTGGCGGGGGGCGCGGCACTGAAGCTTTCTTT
-	TRBV9	TRBJ2-3	TRBD2	CASSSEGTSGVRVDTQYF	TGTGCCAGCAGCTCCGAAGGGACTAGCGGGGTCCGGGTAGATACGCAGTATTTT
-	TRBV7-2	TRBJ2-5	-	CASSLDGGPYSTQYF	TGTGCCAGCAGCTTAGACGGGGGGCCCTATTCGACCCAGTACTTC
-	TRBV7-2	TRBJ1-5	TRBD1	CASSSGGFNQPQHF	TGTGCCAGCAGCTCAGGGGGGTTCAATCAGCCCCAGCATTTT
-	TRBV7-8	TRBJ1-1	-	CASSLVQGDTEAFF	TGTGCCAGCAGCTTAGTCCAGGGCGACACTGAAGCTTTCTTT
-	TRBV2	TRBJ1-2	TRBD1	CASRLRQGNYGYTF	TGTGCCAGCAGATTAAGACAGGGGAACTATGGCTACACCTTC
few	TRBV5-1	TRBJ1-4	-	CASSLVVLNEKLFF	TGCGCCAGCAGCTTGGTAGTTCTAAATGAAAAACTGTTTTTT
-	TRBV6-2/TRBV6-3	TRBJ2-7	-	CASSSPRDEQYF	TGTGCCAGCAGCTCCCCACGGGACGAGCAGTACTTC
-	TRBV2	TRBJ2-7	TRBD1	CASSDGDTGTGGVHEQYF	TGTGCCAGCAGTGATGGGGATACGGGGACAGGGGGCGTCCACGAGCAGTACTTC
once	TRBV18	TRBJ1-5	-	CASSPAQSSNQPQHF	TGTGCCAGCTCACCGGCACAGTCTAGCAATCAGCCCCAGCATTTT
-	TRBV9	TRBJ2-5	-	CASSAGDGRETQYF	TGTGCCAGCAGCGCGGGGGACGGCAGAGAGACCCAGTACTTC
-	TRBV4-1	TRBJ2-1	TRBD1	CASSQGTTGGLNNEQFF	TGCGCCAGCAGCCAGGGGACCACAGGGGGCCTAAACAATGAGCAGTTCTTC
-	TRBV30	TRBJ1-6	TRBD1	CAWSEGQGSPLHF	TGTGCCTGGAGTGAAGGACAGGGCTCACCCCTCCACTTT
-	TRBV4-1	TRBJ1-4	TRBD1	CASSQSSWTGGASNEKLFF	TGCGCCAGCAGCCAATCCTCTTGGACAGGGGGCGCATCTAATGAAAAACTGTTTTTT
-	TRBV9	TRBJ2-4	-	CASSVDSGVAKNIQYF	TGTGCCAGCAGCGTAGACTCGGGTGTAGCCAAAAACATTCAGTACTTC
-	TRBV5-4	TRBJ2-7	TRBD1	CASNPGQHYEQYF	TGTGCCAGCAATCCGGGACAGCACTACGAGCAGTACTTC
-	TRBV3-1/TRBV3-2	TRBJ1-2	-	CASSSSAGRNYGYTF	TGTGCCAGCAGCTCGTCTGCAGGGAGGAACTATGGCTACACCTTC
few	TRBV3-1/TRBV3-2	TRBJ1-1	-	CASSLGGGNTEAFF	TGTGCCAGCAGCCTCGGGGGGGGGAACACTGAAGCTTTCTTT
-	TRBV7-3	TRBJ1-6	-	CASSPAGGRGSPLHF	TGTGCCAGCAGCCCGGCGGGGGGCAGAGGATCACCCCTCCACTTT
-	TRBV5-1	TRBJ2-2	TRBD1	CASSGQTGGGTGELFF	TGCGCCAGCAGCGGACAGACAGGGGGCGGCACCGGGGAGCTGTTTTTT
-	TRBV18	TRBJ1-3	-	CASSQPGGFSGNTIYF	TGTGCCAGCTCACAACCTGGAGGGTTCTCCGGAAACACCATATATTTT
-	TRBV3-1/TRBV3-2	TRBJ2-1	TRBD2	CASSDGTSGATYNEQFF	TGTGCCAGCAGCGACGGGACTAGCGGTGCTACCTACAATGAGCAGTTCTTC
few	TRBV6-1	TRBJ1-3	-	CASSEFPSGSSGNTIYF	TGTGCCAGCAGTGAATTTCCATCGGGGAGCTCTGGAAACACCATATATTTT
once	TRBV12-3/TRBV12-4	TRBJ1-3	-	CASSRSGNTIYF	TGTGCCAGTAGCCGCTCTGGAAACACCATATATTTT
-	TRBV15	TRBJ2-6	-	CATSRVGRGLHSGANVLTF	TGTGCCACCAGCAGAGTGGGGCGGGGGCTCCACTCTGGGGCCAACGTCCTGACTTTC
-	TRBV6-1	TRBJ2-2	-	CASSELSSTELFF	TGTGCCAGCAGTGAACTCTCTTCTACTGAGCTGTTTTTT
-	TRBV7-9	TRBJ2-1	-	CASTPTSGSYNEQFF	TGTGCCAGCACTCCTACTAGTGGGTCCTACAATGAGCAGTTCTTC
-	TRBV5-1	TRBJ1-2	-	CASSPQGTGGYTF	TGCGCCAGCAGCCCACAGGGAACGGGTGGCTACACCTTC
-	TRBV3-1/TRBV3-2	TRBJ2-3	TRBD2	CASSQEGGTSGLLFTDTQYF	TGTGCCAGCAGCCAAGAAGGGGGGACTAGCGGTCTCCTTTTCACAGATACGCAGTATTTT
-	TRBV6-5	TRBJ2-7	-	CASSSWGDEQYF	TGTGCCAGCAGCTCATGGGGGGACGAGCAGTACTTC
once	TRBV27	TRBJ2-1	TRBD2	CASSSLISGGAIHEQFF	TGTGCCAGCAGTTCCCTTATAAGCGGGGGGGCTATCCATGAGCAGTTCTTC
-	TRBV7-3	TRBJ2-1	-	CASSQRQFAIQFF	TGTGCCAGCAGCCAGCGACAGTTCGCTATCCAGTTCTTC
-	TRBV6-5	TRBJ1-4	TRBD1	CASRLQGTGEKLFF	TGTGCCAGCAGATTACAGGGGACTGGGGAAAAACTGTTTTTT
few	TRBV15	TRBJ1-1	-	CATSRATAFF	TGTGCCACCAGCAGAGCTACAGCTTTCTTT
-	TRBV21-1	TRBJ2-4	-	CASSPDRVAGSLAKNIQYF	TGTGCCAGCAGCCCGGATAGGGTGGCGGGGTCACTAGCCAAAAACATTCAGTACTTC
-	TRBV7-3	TRBJ2-3	TRBD1	CASSLQDRDTQYF	TGTGCCAGCAGCTTACAGGACAGGGACACGCAGTATTTT
-	TRBV11-3	TRBJ2-2	-	CASSLDLGTPNTGELFF	TGTGCCAGCAGCTTAGATCTCGGGACTCCGAACACCGGGGAGCTGTTTTTT
many	TRBV30	TRBJ1-5	-	CAWSTRGYQPQHF	TGTGCCTGGAGCACGCGGGGGTATCAGCCCCAGCATTTT
-	TRBV5-1	TRBJ1-1	TRBD1	CASAGTGGANTEAFF	TGCGCCAGTGCCGGGACAGGTGGCGCGAACACTGAAGCTTTCTTT
few	TRBV2	TRBJ1-5	-	CASSENRGNQPQHF	TGTGCCAGCAGTGAAAACAGGGGCAATCAGCCCCAGCATTTT
once	TRBV10-2	TRBJ2-3	-	CASSEPGTTDTQYF	TGCGCCAGCAGTGAACCGGGAACCACAGATACGCAGTATTTT
-	TRBV30	TRBJ2-5	TRBD2	CAWSGGGKVLQETQYF	TGTGCCTGGAGTGGCGGGGGGAAAGTCCTACAAGAGACCCAGTACTTC
few	TRBV20-1	TRBJ1-1	-	CSSGDTEAFF	TGCAGTTCAGGGGACACTGAAGCTTTCTTT
-	TRBV19	TRBJ1-1	-	CASSQNTEAFF	TGTGCCAGTAGCCAGAACACTGAAGCTTTCTTT
-	TRBV27	TRBJ1-1	-	CASTPGMGGTEAFF	TGTGCCAGCACCCCGGGTATGGGGGGCACTGAAGCTTTCTTT
-	TRBV7-2	TRBJ1-6	TRBD1	CASSLNRGNSPLHF	TGTGCCAGCAGCTTAAACAGGGGGAATTCACCCCTCCACTTT
few	TRBV29-1	TRBJ2-1	TRBD2	CSVVPLAGGPNEQFF	TGCAGCGTTGTTCCTCTAGCGGGGGGCCCCAATGAGCAGTTCTTC
-	TRBV29-1	TRBJ1-2	TRBD1	CSVGQGANYGYTF	TGCAGCGTAGGGCAGGGGGCTAACTATGGCTACACCTTC
-	TRBV7-2	TRBJ1-2	-	CASSLIEGNGYTF	TGTGCCAGCAGCTTAATCGAGGGTAATGGCTACACCTTC
-	TRBV6-5	TRBJ1-2	TRBD1	CASRIDRESYGYTF	TGTGCCAGCAGGATTGACAGGGAGAGTTATGGCTACACCTTC
-	TRBV6-5	TRBJ1-3	-	CASRSQGVRGNTIYF	TGTGCCAGCAGGTCACAGGGAGTTCGCGGAAACACCATATATTTT
-	TRBV19	TRBJ2-3	-	CASSITGPSTDTQYF	TGTGCCAGTAGTATTACAGGGCCCAGCACAGATACGCAGTATTTT